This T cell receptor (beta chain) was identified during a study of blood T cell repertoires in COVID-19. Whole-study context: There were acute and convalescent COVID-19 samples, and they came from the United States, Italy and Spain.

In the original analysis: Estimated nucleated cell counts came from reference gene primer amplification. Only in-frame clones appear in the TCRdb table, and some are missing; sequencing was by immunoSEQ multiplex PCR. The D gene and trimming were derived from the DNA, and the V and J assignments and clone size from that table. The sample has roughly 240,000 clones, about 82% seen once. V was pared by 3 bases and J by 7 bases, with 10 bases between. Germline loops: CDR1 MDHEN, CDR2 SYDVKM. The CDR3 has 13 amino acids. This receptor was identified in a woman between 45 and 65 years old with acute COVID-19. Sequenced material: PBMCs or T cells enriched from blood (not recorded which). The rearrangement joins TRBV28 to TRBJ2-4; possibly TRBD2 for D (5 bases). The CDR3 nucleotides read TGTGCCAGCAGTTTCACCGGCGGGAACATTCAGTACTTC. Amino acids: CASSFTGGNIQYF.